The 26 T cell receptor beta chains listed next were all sequenced from one sample in a study of shared clonotypes between healthy human individuals. Method: immunoSEQ multiplex PCR; TCRdb's copy keeps in-frame clones and lacks some. The data contain more than 200,000 clones, over 50% of them seen just once; the ten biggest clones take up approximately 10%. Input material: memory CD4+ T cells sorted from blood. This sample's subset: CD45RA-negative fraction. The receptor source for this set is a man aged 25 to 45 in good health.

The V and J genes are TRBV2 and TRBJ2-7; the D call may be TRBD1 or TRBD2 (6 bases each). The length of the CDR3 is 15 residues. Germline V gene sequence: CDR1 SNHLY, CDR2 FYNNEI. V shed 1 base and J shed 5 bases, with 15 bases lying between them. The CDR3 region has the DNA TGTGCCAGCAGTGAAGAAGGGGGAGGAGTCCACGAGCAGTACTTC. This encodes CASSEEGGGVHEQYF.

This clone was observed a few times. The same CDR3 arises from other DNA sequences in this sample as well. The chain links TRBV7-2 to TRBJ2-2; unclear D gene. The CDR3 consists of 11 residues. Germline V lookup: CDR1 SGHTA, CDR2 FQGNSA. Between the trimmed V and J ends, which lost 3 bases and 7 bases, there was a span of 3 bases. DNA for the CDR3: TGTGCCAGCAGCTTGGTCGGGGAGCTGTTTTTT. Translating gives CASSLVGELFF.

This clone has more than one count but fewer than ten. This sample also contains other DNA sequences that code for the same CDR3. The chain has TRBV5-5 and TRBJ2-7; 8 nucleotides match TRBD2. V lost 4 bases and J lost 1; bases outside the gene matches: 7. The CDR3 loop spans 15 amino acids. Germline V gene sequence: CDR1 SGHKS, CDR2 YYEKEE (reference sequence). CDR3 DNA sequence: TGTGCCAGCAGCCTGAGCGGGAGTGGTTCCTACGAGCAGTACTTC. It encodes CASSLSGSGSYEQYF.

The chain has TRBV29-1 and TRBJ2-1; no firm D call. Germline CDR1 reads SQVTM; CDR2 reads ANQGSEA. The CDR3 extends over 14 amino acids. Trimming shortened V by 6 bases and J by 2 bases, and 14 bases separated the two germline ends. CDR3 in DNA: TGCAGCGTGACCCCAAGGGTGGCCTACAATGAGCAGTTCTTC. Translating gives CSVTPRVAYNEQFF.

The chain is built from TRBV28 and TRBJ1-5, with D uncertain. From germline, CDR1 is MDHEN and CDR2 SYDVKM. Trimming took off 7 bases at V and 0 bases at J, with 13 bases between the two ends. The length of the CDR3 is 15 residues. The CDR3: CASTPAEYSNQPQHF. DNA for the CDR3: TGTGCCAGCACCCCGGCGGAGTATAGCAATCAGCCCCAGCATTTT.

The chain carries TRBV7-3 and TRBJ2-1, with D maybe TRBD1 (6 bases). The V gene lost 2 bases and the J gene lost 5 bases, with 13 bases spanning the gap. Germline values: CDR1 SGHTA, CDR2 FQGTGA. This CDR3 spans 15 amino acids. CDR3 DNA: TGTGCCAGCAGCTTATCCACAGGGTCCCACAATGAGCAGTTCTTC. Its protein product is CASSLSTGSHNEQFF.

This clone was detected only a few times. The DNA of the CDR3 is TGCAGCGTGGACCACCTCAGGGATTTCAATGAGCAGTTCTTC. Translation gives CSVDHLRDFNEQFF. The chain carries TRBV29-1 and TRBJ2-1; D possibly corresponds to TRBD1 (5 bases). The CDR3 has 14 residues. Trimming removed 6 bases at V and 6 bases at J, with 18 bases between. Germline CDR1 and CDR2: SQVTM and ANQGSEA.

This rearrangement joins TRBV5-1 to TRBJ2-7; D gene unclear. The CDR3 spans 13 residues. V was cut by 0 bases and J by 1 base, with 5 bases left in between. Germline CDR1 reads SGHRS; CDR2 reads YFSETQ. This CDR3 reads CASSLDPSYEQYF. CDR3 in DNA: TGCGCCAGCAGCTTGGACCCATCCTACGAGCAGTACTTC. The full variable domain, completed using reference TRBV5-1 and TRBJ2-7, is KAGVTQTPRYLIKTRGQQVTLSCSPISGHRSVSWYQQTPGQGLQFLFEYFSETQRNKGNFPGRFSGRQFSNSRSEMNVSTLELGDSALYLCASSLDPSYEQYFGPGTRLTVT.

This chain joins TRBV7-9 and TRBJ1-2; 7 bases line up with TRBD1. Per the germline V gene, CDR1 is SEHNR and CDR2 is FQNEAQ (reference sequence). The CDR3 covers 13 residues. The junction had 5 bases not matched to a gene; V was cut back by 3 bases and J by 7 bases. CDR3 sequence reads: CASSFGTEAGYTF. DNA of the CDR3: TGTGCCAGCAGCTTTGGGACAGAGGCTGGCTACACCTTC.

The chain combines TRBV6-1 with TRBJ1-5; 9 bases match TRBD1. CDR1 and CDR2 (germline): MNHNS, SASEGT. With V trimmed by 8 bases and J by 4 bases, 3 bases remained unmatched. The CDR3 sequence is 13 residues long. Written as DNA, the CDR3 is TGTGCCAGCCGGACAGGGGTGAATCAGCCCCAGCATTTT. This gives the protein CASRTGVNQPQHF.

This clone turned up a few times. CDR3 DNA sequence: TGTGCCAGCAGGGACAACAATCAGCCCCAGCATTTT. This sequence encodes CASRDNNQPQHF. V usage is TRBV6-1 and J usage is TRBJ1-5; weak D call: TRBD1 (5 bases). Germline CDR1 is MNHNS and CDR2 is SASEGT. CDR3 size: 12 residues. V was clipped by 6 bases and J by 3 bases, with 6 bases between them.

The chain employs TRBV9 and TRBJ1-3, with a possible D match to TRBD1 (5 bases). Germline V CDR1 and CDR2: SGDLS, YYNGEE. The CDR3 has 14 residues. Trimming cost V 0 bases and J 4 bases, with 8 bases left between them. CDR3 DNA: TGTGCCAGCAGCGTAGCGACAGAGGGAAACACCATATATTTT. It specifies CASSVATEGNTIYF.

This clone was seen more than once but under ten times. The chain has TRBV30 and TRBJ1-1; 11 bases agree with TRBD1. Looked up from germline, CDR1 is GTSNPN and CDR2 is SVGIG (reference sequence). There are 12 residues in the CDR3. J lost 1 base, V lost 8 bases, and 0 bases had no gene match. The CDR3 loop is CAGQGANTEAFF. For the CDR3, the DNA is TGTGCCGGACAGGGGGCGAACACTGAAGCTTTCTTT. Based on the CDR3 plus reference TRBV30 and TRBJ1-1, the full variable domain is SQTIHQWPATLVQPVGSPLSLECTVEGTSNPNLYWYRQAAGRGLQLLFYSVGIGQISSEVPQNLSASRPQDRQFILSSKKLLLSDSGFYLCAGQGANTEAFFGQGTRLTVV.

This clone came up once. The rearrangement uses TRBV15 and TRBJ2-7; D gene ambiguous. The CDR3 sequence is 14 residues long. Germline V gene sequence: CDR1 LNHNV, CDR2 YYDKDF (reference sequence). The germline V and J ends were trimmed by 0 bases and 7 bases, with 13 bases remaining between them. CDR3 in amino acids: CATSRDPSLGEQYF. Here the CDR3 DNA reads TGTGCCACCAGCAGAGACCCCTCCCTGGGGGAGCAGTACTTC.

This chain links TRBV27 with TRBJ1-4, with a weak D call TRBD1 (5 bases). The CDR3 runs 14 residues. V lost 7 bases to trimming and J lost 10 bases, with 19 bases between them. The germline V gene has CDR1 MNHEY and CDR2 SMNVEV (reference sequence). Here the CDR3 reads CASNRAGFEGKLFF. As DNA, the CDR3 is TGTGCCAGCAACCGAGCAGGGTTTGAGGGAAAACTGTTTTTT.

The chain recombines TRBV5-1 with TRBJ2-1, with D unresolved. CDR1 and CDR2 from the germline V gene are SGHRS and YFSETQ. This CDR3 is 15 amino acids long. Trimming shortened V by 1 base and J by 7 bases, and 15 bases separated the two germline ends. The CDR3 region is CASSLWPRSSNEQFF. In DNA form, the CDR3 reads TGCGCCAGCAGCTTGTGGCCCCGAAGTAGTAATGAGCAGTTCTTC.

The chain links TRBV6-5 to TRBJ2-1, with 10 nucleotides matching TRBD2. Losses at the gene ends were 4 bases for V and 4 bases for J; bases not matched to a gene: 7. Germline CDR1 is MNHEY and CDR2 is SVGAGI. The CDR3 spans 16 residues. In DNA form, the CDR3 reads TGTGCCAGCAGTTCCAGACTAGCGGGCTCATACAATGAGCAGTTCTTC. It specifies CASSSRLAGSYNEQFF.

This clone was detected only a few times. J is TRBJ1-5 and V is TRBV5-1; D is unresolved. The CDR3 has 14 residues. V lost 1 base and J 2 bases, leaving 7 bases between the germline ends. The germline V gene encodes CDR1 SGHRS and CDR2 YFSETQ. Here the CDR3 reads CASSLLGGNQPQHF. The CDR3 region has the DNA TGCGCCAGCAGCTTGTTGGGAGGCAATCAGCCCCAGCATTTT. The whole variable domain, filled in from reference TRBV5-1 and TRBJ1-5, reads KAGVTQTPRYLIKTRGQQVTLSCSPISGHRSVSWYQQTPGQGLQFLFEYFSETQRNKGNFPGRFSGRQFSNSRSEMNVSTLELGDSALYLCASSLLGGNQPQHFGDGTRLSIL.

This clone was recorded many times. The chain carries TRBV7-5 and TRBJ2-5; whether TRBD1, the table's D call, matches the DNA was not checked. TRBV7-5 is listed as a pseudogene. The CDR3 contains 16 residues. The CDR3: CANWPYWTGGQETQYF. CDR3 DNA: TGTGCCAATTGGCCGTATTGGACAGGGGGTCAGGAGACCCAGTACTTC.

V and J are TRBV19 and TRBJ2-7, with 7 bases matching TRBD2. The CDR3 is 17 residues long. V was pared by 2 bases and J by 1 base, with 11 bases of the junction left unmatched. The germline gives CDR1 LNHDA, CDR2 SQIVND (reference sequence). The CDR3 sequence is CASSILSSGGASYEQYF. The CDR3 DNA follows: TGTGCCAGTAGTATACTCTCTAGCGGAGGAGCTTCCTACGAGCAGTACTTC.

The chain joins TRBV11-2 to TRBJ2-3; the D gene is possibly TRBD1 (5 bases). The germline V gene has CDR1 SGHAT and CDR2 FQNNGV. V lost 0 bases, J lost 2 bases, and 15 bases lay in between. CDR3 length: 17 amino acids. The CDR3 region has the DNA TGTGCCAGCAGCTTAGATGGGGCCTCGTACGCCACAGATACGCAGTATTTT. Its translation is CASSLDGASYATDTQYF.

The chain couples TRBV10-2 to TRBJ2-7; tentatively, D is TRBD2 (6 bases). Germline lookup yields CDR1 WSHSY and CDR2 SAAADI. This CDR3 has 13 amino acids. Deletions cut 3 bases from V and 3 bases from J, with 9 bases between. CDR3 residues: CASSERRDYEQYF. CDR3 nucleotides: TGCGCCAGCAGTGAAAGGCGGGACTACGAGCAGTACTTC.

The genes are TRBV19 and TRBJ1-4, with D perhaps TRBD1 (6 bases). Looked up from germline, CDR1 is LNHDA and CDR2 is SQIVND (reference sequence). The CDR3 runs to 15 residues. The V and J ends lost 7 bases and 3 bases respectively, with 15 bases between them. The CDR3 reads CASKVRGAPNEKLFF. The CDR3, as DNA: TGTGCCAGTAAAGTCAGGGGCGCGCCTAATGAAAAACTGTTTTTT. The full variable domain, completed using reference TRBV19 and TRBJ1-4, is DGGITQSPKYLFRKEGQNVTLSCEQNLNHDAMYWYRQDPGQGLRLIYYSQIVNDFQKGDIAEGYSVSREKKESFPLTVTSAQKNPTAFYLCASKVRGAPNEKLFFGSGTQLSVL.

The V gene is TRBV7-8, the J gene TRBJ2-7; unclear D gene. The germline CDR1 and CDR2 sequences are SGHVS and FQNEAQ. There are 13 residues in the CDR3. Trimming pared 2 bases from V and 7 bases from J, leaving 12 bases between. The CDR3 loop is CASSLLTAGEQYF. Written as DNA, the CDR3 is TGTGCCAGCAGCTTACTAACCGCTGGGGAGCAGTACTTC.

The gene calls are TRBV25-1 and TRBJ1-4; unclear D gene. V shed 3 bases and J shed 6 bases, with 11 bases lying between them. This CDR3 has 14 residues. CDR1 and CDR2 from the germline V gene are MGHDK and SYGVNS. In nucleotides, the CDR3 is TGTGCCAGCAGTGATGGCTGGGCCCATGAAAAACTGTTTTTT. It translates to CASSDGWAHEKLFF.

CDR3 residues: CASSATSGRDNSYNEQFF. The CDR3 DNA reads as TGTGCCAGCAGCGCGACTAGCGGGAGAGATAACTCCTACAATGAGCAGTTCTTC. The chain links TRBV7-6 to TRBJ2-1; 12 nucleotides match TRBD2. With 5 bases clipped from V and 0 bases from J, the junction kept 8 bases outside the gene matches. CDR1 is SGHVS, CDR2 FNYEAQ, per germline. The CDR3 is 18 amino acids.